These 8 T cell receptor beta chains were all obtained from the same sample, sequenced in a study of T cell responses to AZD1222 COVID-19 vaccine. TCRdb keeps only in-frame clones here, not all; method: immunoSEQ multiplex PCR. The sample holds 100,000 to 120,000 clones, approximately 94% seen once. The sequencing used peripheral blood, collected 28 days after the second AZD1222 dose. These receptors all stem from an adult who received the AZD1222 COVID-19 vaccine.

CDR3: CASSYSDSGVPYEQYF. For the CDR3, the DNA is TGTGCCAGCAGTTACTCGGATAGCGGGGTACCCTACGAGCAGTACTTC. This sequence joins TRBV6-5 and TRBJ2-7, with 8 nucleotides matching TRBD2. The CDR3 loop spans 16 amino acids. The germline V gene encodes CDR1 MNHEY and CDR2 SVGAGI. V lost 0 bases and J lost 2; bases outside the gene matches: 6.

The CDR3 sequence is CASSLVTIANYGYTF. The CDR3 DNA is TGTGCCAGCAGCTTGGTGACCATAGCTAACTATGGCTACACCTTC. This chain links TRBV5-6 with TRBJ1-2; D unclear. The V gene lost 0 bases and the J gene lost 0 bases, with 9 bases spanning the gap. The CDR3 is 15 residues long. The germline V gene has CDR1 SGHDT and CDR2 YYEEEE.

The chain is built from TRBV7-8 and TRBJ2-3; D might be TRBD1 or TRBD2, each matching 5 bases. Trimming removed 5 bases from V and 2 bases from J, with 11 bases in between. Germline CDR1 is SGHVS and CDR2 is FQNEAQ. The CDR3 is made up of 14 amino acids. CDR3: CASSPRGTTDTQYF. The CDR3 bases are TGTGCCAGCAGCCCACGAGGGACCACAGATACGCAGTATTTT.

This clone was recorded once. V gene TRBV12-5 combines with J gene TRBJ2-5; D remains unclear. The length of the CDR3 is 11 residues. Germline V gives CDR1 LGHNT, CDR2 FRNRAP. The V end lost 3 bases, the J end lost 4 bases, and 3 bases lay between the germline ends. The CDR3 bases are TGTGCTAGTGGTTTCGGAGAGACCCAGTACTTC. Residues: CASGFGETQYF.

DNA for the CDR3: TGTGCCAGCAGCCAAGCACTAGCGGGAGGCCCAAACTTTGAGCAGTTCTTC. This encodes CASSQALAGGPNFEQFF. The rearrangement uses TRBV3-1 (or the pseudogene TRBV3-2) and TRBJ2-1; TRBD2 aligns across 12 bases. The CDR3 covers 17 residues. V trimming: 1 base; J trimming: 9 bases; junction bases outside the gene matches: 10. CDR1 is LGHDT, CDR2 YNNKEL, per germline (reference sequence).

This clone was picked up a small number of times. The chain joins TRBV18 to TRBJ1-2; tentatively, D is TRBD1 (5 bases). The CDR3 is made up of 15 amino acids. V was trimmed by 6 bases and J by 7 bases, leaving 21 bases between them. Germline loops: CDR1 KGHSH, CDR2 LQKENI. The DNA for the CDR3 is TGTGCCAGCTCTCGACCGGGGGAGGGGTCGTTTGGCTACACCTTC. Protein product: CASSRPGEGSFGYTF.

The CDR3 coding sequence is TGTGCCAGCAGCCAGACAAGGGGAACTGAAGCTTTCTTT. Translation: CASSQTRGTEAFF. V gene TRBV3-1 (or the pseudogene TRBV3-2) combines with J gene TRBJ1-1, with D possibly TRBD1 on 5 matching bases. This CDR3 contains 13 residues. Germline-derived CDR1 and CDR2 are LGHDT and YNNKEL (reference sequence). With 3 bases removed from V and 5 bases from J, the gap between germline ends came to 10 bases.

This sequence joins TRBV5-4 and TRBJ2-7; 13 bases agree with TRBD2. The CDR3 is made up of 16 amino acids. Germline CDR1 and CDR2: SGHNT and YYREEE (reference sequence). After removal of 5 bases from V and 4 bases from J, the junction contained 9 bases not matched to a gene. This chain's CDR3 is CASRQGTSGDGYEQYF. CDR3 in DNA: TGTGCCAGCAGACAAGGGACTAGCGGGGATGGTTACGAGCAGTACTTC. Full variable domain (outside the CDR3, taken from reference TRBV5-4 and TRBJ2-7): ETGVTQSPTHLIKTRGQQVTLRCSSQSGHNTVSWYQQALGQGPQFIFQYYREEENGRGNFPPRFSGLQFPNYSSELNVNALELDDSALYLCASRQGTSGDGYEQYFGPGTRLTVT.